The clone carrying this TCR beta chain was observed a few times. These data are taken from a study of TIL therapy for anti-PD-1-resistant metastatic lung cancer. Study information: Patients had a median age of around 56 years (range roughly 38-75).

V shed 1 base and J 2 bases; nucleotides not matched to a gene: 0. The germline V gene has CDR1 LNHDA and CDR2 SQIVND (reference sequence). The CDR3 runs 15 residues. Documented time point: pre-treatment sample, taken before nivolumab and TIL therapy. Adults with stage 4 NSCLC were enrolled in a phase I trial. The libraries were made with immunoSEQ v3. TCRdb's copy holds only in-frame clones and misses some; the assay was immunoSEQ multiplex PCR. The sample includes about 15,000 clones, about 82% of them seen just once. This TCR came from a person aged 25 to 79 with non-small cell lung cancer. The chain joins TRBV19 to TRBJ1-5; 9 positions match TRBD1. Sample: blood, taken at baseline. The CDR3 here is CASSIGTGGNQPQHF. The CDR3 coding sequence is TGTGCCAGTAGTATAGGGACAGGGGGCAATCAGCCCCAGCATTTT.